The T cell receptor (beta chain) described here comes from a study of identifying expanded T cells in peripheral blood. This clone was observed a handful of times. Antigen: not known. During the collection period, no donor immune events like infections were recorded. Study-wide findings and caveats: Over two and four weeks, about 15 and 19 clones changed, versus roughly 1.1 between replicates. Variance in clone template counts between approximately 2-week samples significantly increased with total template count across all healthy donors.

The repertoire was sequenced with immunoSEQ multiplex PCR; TCRdb's copy has only in-frame clones and lacks some. This sample yields 85,000 to 100,000 clones, of which approximately 89% are seen a single time; over 3% belongs to the top ten. The V gene's germline CDR1 is WNHNN and CDR2 SYGVQD (reference sequence). The CDR3 sequence is 13 residues long. Trimming stripped 4 bases from V and 4 bases from J, with 9 bases between. This receptor was obtained from a person aged 18-69 years in good health. V is TRBV10-1 and J is TRBJ2-3; D not certain. Sequenced sample: blood. The CDR3 nucleotides read TGCGCCAGCAGTGCTCGTTCCCCAGATACGCAGTATTTT. This gives the protein CASSARSPDTQYF.